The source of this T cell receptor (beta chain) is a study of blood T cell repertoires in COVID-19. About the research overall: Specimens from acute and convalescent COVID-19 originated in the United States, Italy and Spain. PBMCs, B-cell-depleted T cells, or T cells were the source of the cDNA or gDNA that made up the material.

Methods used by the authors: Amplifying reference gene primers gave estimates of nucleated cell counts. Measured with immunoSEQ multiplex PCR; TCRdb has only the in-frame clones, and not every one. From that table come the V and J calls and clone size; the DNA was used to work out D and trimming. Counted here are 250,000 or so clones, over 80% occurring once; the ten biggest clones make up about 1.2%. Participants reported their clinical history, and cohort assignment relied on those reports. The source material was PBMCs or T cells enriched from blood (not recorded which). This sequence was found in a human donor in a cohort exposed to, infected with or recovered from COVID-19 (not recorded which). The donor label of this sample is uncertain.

In DNA form, the CDR3 reads TGTGCCAGTAGTATAGACCAGATTAACACCGGGGAGCTGTTTTTT. Translated, it gives CASSIDQINTGELFF. The V call is TRBV19, the J call TRBJ2-2, with D unclear. This CDR3 has 15 amino acids. The ends were cut back, 0 bases at V and 2 bases at J, with 7 bases in the middle. Germline V gene lookup returns CDR1 LNHDA and CDR2 SQIVND (reference sequence).